This entry features one T cell receptor (beta chain) sequence. These data come from a study of tumor-infiltrating lymphocytes in primary liver carcinoma. Study details: Patients' primary liver carcinoma was surgically resected.

Production of TCR beta cDNA used around 500 ng total RNA together with a constant-region primer. Three nested multiplex PCR rounds, a slightly modified ARM-PCR method, built the TCR beta libraries. One entry per CDR3 protein, called by TCRdb with MiXCR from the multiplex PCR reads. The table has almost 200,000 distinct CDR3 sequences, 65% seen once. RNA was extracted from whole blood without cell sorting, alongside germline DNA. The source of this sequence is an older woman with primary liver carcinoma and hepatitis B virus infection. Sequencing was carried out using peripheral blood.

DNA for the CDR3: TGTGCCAGCAGTGAATTCGGGGGATACGATGAGCAGTTCTTC. This translates into CASSEFGGYDEQFF. The chain combines TRBV6-1 with TRBJ2-1; TRBD2 is a possible D gene (6 bases). The CDR3 has 14 amino acids. The V gene lost 2 bases and the J gene lost 8 bases, with 13 bases spanning the gap. Germline-derived CDR1 and CDR2 are MNHNS and SASEGT.